These T cell receptor beta chains were read from a single sample in a study of T cell responses to AZD1222 COVID-19 vaccine. Produced via immunoSEQ multiplex PCR; TCRdb's table is partial and in-frame only. The table has 150,000 to 200,000 clones, 85% to 95% seen once. The input for sequencing was peripheral blood, taken 28 days after the second AZD1222 dose. The receptors originated from an adult who received the AZD1222 COVID-19 vaccine. CDR3s include the opening cysteine and the closing phenylalanine or tryptophan. A D gene is named only where the DNA matches it firmly. A row's size may be missing; if present it is once, few, many or a size class.

TRBJ2-7	TRBD1	TRBV9	-	TGTGCCAGCAGGGGGACAGGGAACGAGCAGTACTTC	CASRGTGNEQYF
TRBJ2-1	-	TRBV7-9	-	TGTGCCAGCAGCTTAGAGGGACACGCCTACAATGAGCAGTTCTTC	CASSLEGHAYNEQFF
TRBJ2-3	-	TRBV29-1	-	TGCAGCGTTGACCCGACGGGCATTACGGGGGATACGCAGTATTTT	CSVDPTGITGDTQYF
TRBJ2-1	-	TRBV5-1	-	TGCGCCAGCAGCTTGTCGGGTGAGCAGTTCTTC	CASSLSGEQFF
TRBJ1-2	-	TRBV30	-	TGTGCCTGGAGTGTACAGGGCTGGGGCTACACCTTC	CAWSVQGWGYTF
TRBJ1-2	-	TRBV4-1	-	TGCGCCAGCAGCCAAGGGGGAACAGCCGGTCGGGGCTACACCTTC	CASSQGGTAGRGYTF
TRBJ2-2	-	TRBV6-5	-	TGTGCCAGCAGCTCCCGGAGGGGGCGGACCGGGGAGCTGTTTTTT	CASSSRRGRTGELFF
TRBJ2-5	-	TRBV24-1	-	TGTGCCACCAGTGATTCGCCGGGGACCCAGTACTTC	CATSDSPGTQYF
TRBJ2-1	TRBD2	TRBV7-2	-	TGTGCCAGCAGCCTGTCACCTAGCGGTGGACGCAATGAGCAGTTCTTC	CASSLSPSGGRNEQFF
TRBJ2-1	TRBD1	TRBV5-6	-	TGTGCCAGCAGCTTGTCGGGCAGGGGGTATTTTAGTTCCTACAATGAGCAGTTCTTC	CASSLSGRGYFSSYNEQFF
TRBJ2-3	TRBD1	TRBV6-5	-	TGTGCCAGCAGTTACACAGGGGGCACCATCGCAGATACGCAGTATTTT	CASSYTGGTIADTQYF
TRBJ2-1	TRBD2	TRBV25-1	-	TGTGCCAGCAGCGACGGACTAGCGAAGAATGAGCAGTTCTTC	CASSDGLAKNEQFF
TRBJ1-2	-	TRBV5-6	-	TGTGCCAGCAGCTCCCTCCAGTTAGCTAACTATGGCTACACCTTC	CASSSLQLANYGYTF
TRBJ2-1	-	TRBV9	-	TGTGCCAGCAGCGTAAACGGAATGGGTGAGCAGTTCTTC	CASSVNGMGEQFF
TRBJ2-7	-	TRBV19	-	TGTGCCAGTAGTAGGGGCTCGCGGTCTCTAGACGAGCAGTACTTC	CASSRGSRSLDEQYF
TRBJ1-1	-	TRBV11-1	-	TGTGCCAGCAGCTCATCCAGAGGAACCACTGAAGCTTTCTTT	CASSSSRGTTEAFF
TRBJ2-2	-	TRBV25-1	-	TGTGCCAGCACCCGTCTAGGATCCAACACCGGGGAGCTGTTTTTT	CASTRLGSNTGELFF
TRBJ1-5	-	TRBV5-1	-	TGCGCCAGCAGCTTGGCCCCGGGTCAGCCCCAGCATTTT	CASSLAPGQPQHF
TRBJ2-3	TRBD2	TRBV5-1	once	TGCGCCAGCAGCTTAATACTAGCGGGCCCCACAGATACGCAGTATTTT	CASSLILAGPTDTQYF
TRBJ2-7	TRBD2	TRBV19	once	TGTGCCAGTCGGACTAGCGGGAGGGGCTCCTACGAGCAGTACTTC	CASRTSGRGSYEQYF
TRBJ1-1	-	TRBV28	-	TGTGCCAGCACTCCTGACCTTCAGACAACAGAAGCTTTCTTT	CASTPDLQTTEAFF
TRBJ1-2	-	TRBV7-8	-	TGTGCCAGCAGCTTTGGGACCGGTAACTATGGCTACACCTTC	CASSFGTGNYGYTF
TRBJ1-2	-	TRBV19	-	TGTGCCAGTAGTATAAATTTGGGCTACACCTTC	CASSINLGYTF
TRBJ1-2	-	TRBV5-1	-	TGCGCCAGCAGCTTACAAGAAGAACATGGCTACACCTTC	CASSLQEEHGYTF
TRBJ2-7	-	TRBV27	once	TGTGCCAGCAGTTTTGGATTGGGTTACGAGCAGTACTTC	CASSFGLGYEQYF
TRBJ1-6	-	TRBV28	-	TGTGCCAGCAGTTTAGGGGGGGGCCGGTCACCCCTCCACTTT	CASSLGGGRSPLHF
TRBJ1-1	TRBD1	TRBV28	few	TGTGCCAGCAGTCCGACAGGGCGGAACACTGAAGCTTTCTTT	CASSPTGRNTEAFF
TRBJ2-3	-	TRBV13	once	TGTGCCAGCAGCTCACCCCCAGGGTCAGATACGCAGTATTTT	CASSSPPGSDTQYF
TRBJ2-2	TRBD1	TRBV19	-	TGTGCCAGTAGTACGTGGACAGGGGGGACCGGGGAGCTGTTTTTT	CASSTWTGGTGELFF
TRBJ2-7	-	TRBV6-1	-	TGTGCCAGCAGTGAAGCGAGGGGGGCCTCCTACGAGCAGTACTTC	CASSEARGASYEQYF
TRBJ2-7	TRBD2	TRBV4-1	-	TGCGCCAGCAGCCCTGGACTAGCGGGAGGAGCCTACGAGCAGTACTTC	CASSPGLAGGAYEQYF
TRBJ2-3	-	TRBV19	-	TGTGCCAGTAGTATAGTCAGAACCACAGATACGCAGTATTTT	CASSIVRTTDTQYF
TRBJ1-4	TRBD1	TRBV7-2	-	TGTGCCAGCAGCCCGAGCCCCGGGACAGGGAGGGAAAAACTGTTTTTT	CASSPSPGTGREKLFF
TRBJ1-5	TRBD1	TRBV19	-	TGTGCCAGTAGTATCGGACAGGATTTCGCTCAGCCCCAGCATTTT	CASSIGQDFAQPQHF
TRBJ1-2	-	TRBV7-9	-	TGTGCCAGCAGCTTAGTGGCGTCCTTTAACTATGGCTACACCTTC	CASSLVASFNYGYTF
TRBJ1-5	TRBD1	TRBV5-8	-	TGTGCCAGCAGACTGCCGGGACAGGGGAATCAGCCCCAGCATTTT	CASRLPGQGNQPQHF
TRBJ1-2	-	TRBV19	-	TGTGCCAGTAGTGGCTGGAAGGGAGTGGATGGCTACACCTTC	CASSGWKGVDGYTF
TRBJ2-5	TRBD2	TRBV7-9	-	TGTGCCAGCAGCTCGGCGGGAGGGCCGGAGACCCAGTACTTC	CASSSAGGPETQYF
TRBJ2-1	TRBD2	TRBV19	-	TGTGCCAGTAGTATAGAAATAGCGGGTAGGTACAATGAGCAGTTCTTC	CASSIEIAGRYNEQFF
TRBJ1-2	-	TRBV19	-	TGTGCCAGTAGTATAGCGTCGGGTAACTATGGCTACACCTTC	CASSIASGNYGYTF
TRBJ2-7	-	TRBV2	-	TGTGCCAGCAGCCCCCGAGCGCCTAGTTTTTACGAGCAGTACTTC	CASSPRAPSFYEQYF
TRBJ2-7	TRBD2	TRBV5-1	-	TGCGCCAGCAGCTTGACTCTGGCTAGCGGGAGGGCCAAGGACGAGCAGTACTTC	CASSLTLASGRAKDEQYF
TRBJ2-3	TRBD2	TRBV4-2	few	TGTGCCAGCAGCCAAGCCTTTCGAGCGGGGGAAGATACGCAGTATTTT	CASSQAFRAGEDTQYF
TRBJ2-3	TRBD2	TRBV27	-	TGTGCCAGCGGCCCCCGGGTAGCGGGAGTGGATACGCAGTATTTT	CASGPRVAGVDTQYF
TRBJ2-7	-	TRBV5-6	-	TGTGCCAGCAGCTTGGGAGGGATGGAGCAGTACTTC	CASSLGGMEQYF
TRBJ2-2	TRBD1	TRBV19	-	TGTGCTACCGGGACAGGGGACTCCCCGGGGACCGGGGAGCTGTTTTTT	CATGTGDSPGTGELFF
TRBJ2-2	-	TRBV27	-	TGTGCCAGCAGTTTAGGGTTGGGGACGGTTTACACCGGGGAGCTGTTTTTT	CASSLGLGTVYTGELFF
TRBJ2-3	-	TRBV7-2	-	TGTGCCAGCAACGCGGGCAGGGGTATCGCAGATACGCAGTATTTT	CASNAGRGIADTQYF
TRBJ1-1	-	TRBV5-1	-	TGCGCCAGCCGCGTTTCCCCGAACACTGAAGCTTTCTTT	CASRVSPNTEAFF